This T cell receptor (beta chain) was profiled in a study of T cell changes during pregnancy in multiple sclerosis. The germline V gene encodes CDR1 LNHNV and CDR2 YYDKDF (reference sequence). V was clipped by 0 bases and J by 4 bases, with 9 bases between them. CDR3 length: 15 residues. This table comes from immunoSEQ multiplex PCR, and its TCRdb copy is limited to in-frame clones, with some not included. The sample has some 60,000 clones; about 91% are singletons. This TCR came from a female donor with multiple sclerosis, enrolled in a pregnancy study. This chain connects TRBV15 to TRBJ2-2; tentative D call: TRBD2 (5 bases). The sequences come from peripheral blood, collected before pregnancy. The CDR3 sequence is CATSREAGFTGELFF. The CDR3 DNA reads as TGTGCCACCAGCAGAGAGGCGGGTTTCACCGGGGAGCTGTTTTTT.